A single sample is the source of the 28 T cell receptor beta chains below, sequenced in a study of molecular identifiers for immune sequencing clone quantification. TCRdb re-analysed the PCR reads in MiXCR, keeping a single row per CDR3 protein. The table shows around 86,000 distinct CDR3 sequences, with under 20% occurring only once. Material: naive CD8+ T cells from blood, with Jurkat cell RNA spiked in. The subset is: FACS-sorted CD8+CD4-CCR7+CD45RA+ naive T cells. The source of these receptors is a human donor in good health. Some libraries in this study had Jurkat cell RNA spiked in.

This clonotype was counted ten times or more. The chain employs TRBV18 and TRBJ2-7; D is ambiguous. The V and J ends lost 3 bases and 6 bases respectively, with 12 bases between them. CDR1 KGHSH and CDR2 LQKENI come from the germline V gene. This CDR3 has 13 amino acids. CDR3 sequence reads: CASSPGPVAEQYF. As DNA, the CDR3 is TGTGCCAGCTCACCCGGGCCGGTCGCCGAGCAGTACTTC.

This clonotype was detected ten times or more. J is TRBJ2-6 and V is TRBV6-6, with 7 positions matching TRBD1. The trim removed 10 bases at V and 3 bases at J, leaving 15 bases unmatched. CDR1 and CDR2 from the germline V gene are MNHNY and SVGAGI (reference sequence). CDR3 length: 17 residues. CDR3 loop: CATKTGVLGGGANVLTF. The CDR3 DNA sequence: TGTGCCACAAAAACAGGGGTACTTGGGGGTGGGGCCAACGTCCTGACTTTC.

This clonotype has at least ten counts. The V call is TRBV29-1, the J call TRBJ2-3; D is perhaps TRBD2 (7 bases). Between the trimmed V and J ends, which lost 2 bases and 2 bases, there was a span of 14 bases. Germline-derived CDR1 and CDR2 are SQVTM and ANQGSEA. This CDR3 is built from 15 residues. The DNA of the CDR3 is TGCAGCGTTGAAATTGCGGGGGCGAACACAGATACGCAGTATTTT. Amino acid sequence: CSVEIAGANTDTQYF.

This clonotype was recorded at least ten times. The rearrangement links TRBV6-2 or TRBV6-3 to TRBJ2-3; no clear D gene. Germline-derived CDR1 and CDR2 are MNHEY and SVGEGT. This CDR3 spans 15 amino acids. V gave up 0 bases and J gave up 2 bases, with 9 bases separating them. CDR3 sequence reads: CASSYSRLYTDTQYF. DNA of the CDR3: TGTGCCAGCAGTTACTCGCGGCTGTACACAGATACGCAGTATTTT.

Of note for this clonotype: This may be a read error, as it is one base from a much larger clone. The chain uses TRBV13 and TRBJ2-1; 7 bases fit TRBD2. Germline assignment: CDR1 PRHDT and CDR2 FYEKMQ (reference sequence). The CDR3 is made up of 13 amino acids. The CDR3 sequence: CASSLDLGRERFF. The CDR3 DNA is TGTGCCAGCAGCTTAGATTTGGGGCGGGAGCGGTTCTTC.

In the case of this clonotype: Relative to the germline gene, one junction end is altered; a read error may explain this. The V call is TRBV11-2, the J call TRBJ1-3; TRBD1 might be the D (6 bases). The germline V gene has CDR1 SGHAT and CDR2 FQNNGV. The CDR3 loop spans 16 amino acids. The CDR3 sequence: CASSLGGVTSGDTIYF. As DNA, the CDR3 is TGTGCCAGCAGCTTGGGGGGCGTCACCTCTGGAGACACCATATATTTT.

This clonotype was detected ten times or more. The chain is built from TRBV4-2 and TRBJ2-7; TRBD2 aligns across 9 bases. Germline assignment: CDR1 LGHNA and CDR2 YNFKEQ. The J segment lost 6 bases and the V segment lost 4 bases, leaving 10 bases of the junction unmatched. CDR3 length: 15 residues. The CDR3 bases are TGTGCCAGCAGCCTTGCTTATAGCGGGAGTTTCGAGCAGTACTTC. This gives the protein CASSLAYSGSFEQYF.

V and J are TRBV6-2 or TRBV6-3 and TRBJ2-3; 8 bases map to TRBD2. The CDR3 spans 16 residues. CDR1 and CDR2 (germline): MNHEY, SVGEGT. Trimming at V came to 8 bases and at J to 6 bases, leaving 16 bases not matched to a gene. The CDR3 nucleotides are TGTGCCAGCGGATACCACCCGGGGGGGCCTATGGATACGCAGTATTTT. Translation gives CASGYHPGGPMDTQYF.

As to this clonotype: A much larger clone differs by one base, so this may be a read error. The V gene is TRBV3-1, the J gene TRBJ2-6; D may be TRBD1 (5 bases). The germline CDR1 and CDR2 sequences are LGHDT and YNNKEL (reference sequence). The CDR3 length is 16 residues. The chain's CDR3 is CASSLEAISGANVPTF. CDR3 coding DNA: TGTGCCAGCAGCCTCGAGGCGATCTCTGGGGCCAACGTCCCGACTTTC.

This clonotype is classed as medium-sized. The rearrangement joins TRBV29-1 to TRBJ2-3, with TRBD2 matching over 10 bases. With 2 bases clipped from V and 2 bases from J, the junction kept 4 bases outside the gene matches. The germline CDR1 and CDR2 sequences are SQVTM and ANQGSEA. The CDR3 is 15 amino acids. The CDR3 reads CSVELAGENTDTQYF. CDR3 nucleotides: TGCAGCGTTGAACTAGCGGGAGAGAACACAGATACGCAGTATTTT.

About this clonotype: Mismatch with germline at one junction end may stem from a read error. The chain combines TRBV13 with TRBJ2-7; no firm D call. The germline V gene has CDR1 PRHDT and CDR2 FYEKMQ (reference sequence). The length of the CDR3 is 13 residues. CDR3 sequence: CASSLADDYEQYF. The CDR3 bases are TGCGCCAGCAGCTTGGCCGACGACTACGAGCAGTACTTC.

This clonotype was picked up many times. This chain connects TRBV3-2 to TRBJ2-1; TRBD1, the table's D call, was not compared with the DNA. TRBV3-2 is deemed a pseudogene. This CDR3 region has 11 residues. CDR3 in DNA: TGTGCCAGCAGCTCCGCCCGGAGAGAGTTCTTC. Translating gives CASSSARREFF.

This clonotype has at least ten counts. The chain recombines TRBV7-9 with TRBJ1-1; D might be TRBD1 (5 bases). CDR3 length: 13 amino acids. The germline V gene encodes CDR1 SEHNR and CDR2 FQNEAQ (reference sequence). V was trimmed by 6 bases and J by 11 bases, leaving 19 bases between them. CDR3 residues: CASRQEGTTHAFF. The CDR3 region has the DNA TGTGCCAGCAGGCAGGAGGGGACCACCCATGCTTTCTTT.

This clonotype showed up many times. The rearrangement links TRBV6-1 to TRBJ1-1; 8 bases are shared with TRBD1. V gave up 3 bases and J gave up 6 bases; unmatched junction bases: 9. CDR3 length equals 15 residues. The germline gives CDR1 MNHNS, CDR2 SASEGT. The CDR3 DNA reads TGTGCCAGCAGTGAGTGGACAGGGACGTCGGCTGAAGCTTTCTTT. Its protein is CASSEWTGTSAEAFF.

This clonotype was seen ten or more times. The chain employs TRBV20-1 and TRBJ2-3; a weak D match, TRBD2 (6 bases). Germline V lookup: CDR1 DFQATT, CDR2 SNEGSKA (reference sequence). V was pared by 5 bases and J by 8 bases, with 11 bases between. The CDR3 runs 11 residues. The chain's CDR3 is CSARDSVTQYF. In nucleotides, the CDR3 is TGCAGTGCTCGGGACTCCGTTACGCAGTATTTT.

This clonotype was detected many times. The chain has TRBV7-9 and TRBJ2-7; TRBD1 matches at 7 bases. This CDR3 has 16 amino acids. The germline CDR1 and CDR2 sequences are SEHNR and FQNEAQ (reference sequence). Trimming took 1 base from V and 1 from J; bases not matched to a gene: 7. The CDR3, as DNA: TGTGCCAGCAGCTTAGGCGTGGGACAGAGGTCCTACGAGCAGTACTTC. It yields the protein CASSLGVGQRSYEQYF.

This clonotype has at least ten counts. The chain is built from TRBV6-4 and TRBJ2-6; D gene unclear. CDR1 and CDR2 from the germline V gene are MRHNA and SNTAGT. Trimming took 5 bases from V and 2 from J, leaving 7 bases between them. The CDR3 runs 14 residues. The CDR3 bases are TGTGCCAGCAGTTACGACCCTGGGGCCAACGTCCTGACTTTC. Translation: CASSYDPGANVLTF.

This clonotype was seen at least ten times. This rearrangement joins TRBV9 to TRBJ2-3, with a tentative D call TRBD2 (6 bases). Trimming cost V 4 bases and J 0 bases, with 21 bases left between them. The germline gives CDR1 SGDLS, CDR2 YYNGEE. The CDR3 length is 18 residues. The CDR3 sequence: CASSTTGGDFPSTDTQYF. The CDR3 DNA follows: TGTGCCAGCAGCACCACCGGTGGGGACTTCCCTAGCACAGATACGCAGTATTTT.

This clonotype was seen repeatedly, ten times or more. V usage is TRBV7-2 and J usage is TRBJ1-5, with D unclear. V was cut by 1 base and J by 2 bases, with 15 bases left in between. There are 17 residues in the CDR3. Germline CDR1 is SGHTA and CDR2 is FQGNSA. CDR3 loop: CASSLDGSGIGNQPQHF. The CDR3, as DNA: TGTGCCAGCAGCTTAGATGGGTCAGGAATTGGCAATCAGCCCCAGCATTTT. The variable domain in full, completed from reference TRBV7-2 and TRBJ1-5, reads GAGVSQSPSNKVTEKGKDVELRCDPISGHTALYWYRQSLGQGLEFLIYFQGNSAPDKSGLPSDRFSAERTGGSVSTLTIQRTQQEDSAVYLCASSLDGSGIGNQPQHFGDGTRLSIL.

This clonotype was seen ten or more times. The J gene is TRBJ2-1, the V gene TRBV9; either TRBD1 or TRBD2 may supply D (5 bases each). The germline gives CDR1 SGDLS, CDR2 YYNGEE. CDR3 length: 14 amino acids. Trimming stripped 0 bases from V and 10 bases from J, with 14 bases between. CDR3 coding DNA: TGTGCCAGCAGCGTAGGGGACCAACTCGGGGAGCAGTTCTTC. Translation gives CASSVGDQLGEQFF.

The sample holds many counts of this clonotype. V is TRBV5-6 and J is TRBJ1-3, with D unresolved. V lost 4 bases, J lost 0 bases, and 17 bases lay in between. CDR1 SGHDT and CDR2 YYEEEE come from the germline V gene. The CDR3 length is 17 residues. The CDR3 is CASSRDTLLISGNTIYF. Here the CDR3 DNA reads TGTGCCAGCAGCCGCGACACCTTGCTGATCTCTGGAAACACCATATATTTT.

This clonotype was detected ten times or more. An end of the junction does not agree with germline; a read error may underlie this. The chain carries TRBV28 and TRBJ2-7, with no clear D. In germline, CDR1 is MDHEN, CDR2 SYDVKM. This CDR3 is 14 amino acids long. The CDR3 loop reads CASSKSYLSSEQYF. DNA for the CDR3: TGTGCCAGCAGTAAATCCTACCTGTCCTCCGAGCAGTACTTC.

Of note for this clonotype: Just one base apart from a much larger clone, this may be a read error. The J gene is TRBJ2-4, the V gene TRBV19; 11 bases align to TRBD2. This CDR3 contains 15 residues. J lost 8 bases, V lost 5 bases, and 8 bases had no gene match. The germline V gene has CDR1 LNHDA and CDR2 SQIVND (reference sequence). The CDR3 region has the DNA TGTGCCAGTAGTCCCGAACTAGCGGGAGATGACATTCAGTACTTC. This translates into CASSPELAGDDIQYF.

This chain joins TRBV30 and TRBJ2-7; D not resolved. Looked up from germline, CDR1 is GTSNPN and CDR2 is SVGIG (reference sequence). V was trimmed by 0 bases and J by 4 bases, leaving 7 bases between them. The CDR3 covers 12 residues. The CDR3 sequence is CAWSVADYEQYF. Here the CDR3 DNA reads TGTGCCTGGAGTGTAGCCGATTACGAGCAGTACTTC.

This clonotype was observed a few times. A clone one base away is much larger, so this may be a read error. The chain recombines TRBV2 with TRBJ1-4; TRBD1 might be the D (5 bases). The V gene's germline CDR1 is SNHLY and CDR2 FYNNEI. The CDR3 extends over 15 amino acids. The CDR3 DNA follows: TGTGCCAGCGGTGAAGAGGGGACAACTAATGAAAAACTGTTTTTT. This sequence encodes CASGEEGTTNEKLFF.

This clonotype was detected many times. This sequence joins TRBV6-5 and TRBJ2-7, with TRBD1 identical over 8 bases. This CDR3 has 15 residues. The V gene's germline CDR1 is MNHEY and CDR2 SVGAGI. Trimming removed 2 bases from V and 3 bases from J; junction bases left unmatched: 6. CDR3 DNA: TGTGCCAGCAGTTACGTGGGACAGGAGTTCTACGAGCAGTACTTC. This encodes CASSYVGQEFYEQYF.

In this sample, this clonotype turned up many times. The V call is TRBV11-1, the J call TRBJ2-2; TRBD1 matches at 8 bases. V lost 4 bases to trimming and J lost 0 bases; unmatched junction nucleotides: 16. The CDR3 has 20 amino acids. From germline, CDR1 is SGHAT and CDR2 FQDESV (reference sequence). The CDR3, as DNA: TGTGCCAGCAGCTCGATCGATCCAGGGGGCGGGGACGCGAACACCGGGGAGCTGTTTTTT. The encoded protein is CASSSIDPGGGDANTGELFF.

This clonotype was seen many times. The J gene is TRBJ2-3, the V gene TRBV19; 11 bases are a match to TRBD2. V dropped 1 base and J dropped 1; count of bases not matched to a gene: 4. This CDR3 comprises 17 residues. The germline V gene has CDR1 LNHDA and CDR2 SQIVND (reference sequence). CDR3 DNA: TGTGCCAGTAGTATAGTTATACTAGCGGGGGGCACAGATACGCAGTATTTT. Translating it yields CASSIVILAGGTDTQYF.